The 4 T cell receptor beta chains reported below all come from one sample, sequenced in a study of blood T cell repertoires in COVID-19. Assay used: immunoSEQ multiplex PCR; TCRdb lists only in-frame clones, some missing. Of approximately 300,000 clones listed, approximately 92% are singletons. The sequenced sample consisted of PBMCs or T cells enriched from blood (not recorded which). The source is a woman aged 25 to 39 who had recovered from COVID-19.

The rearrangement uses TRBV11-3 and TRBJ2-1; no firm D call. V was shortened by 4 bases and J by 10 bases, with 11 bases between the two germline ends. The CDR3 length is 12 residues. Germline loops: CDR1 SGHNT, CDR2 YENEEA. This chain's CDR3 is CASSYPPGEQFF. The CDR3, as DNA: TGTGCCAGCAGCTACCCCCCCGGGGAGCAGTTCTTC.

J is TRBJ2-1 and V is TRBV11-3; the match to TRBD2 covers 10 bases. The CDR3 has 17 amino acids. V dropped 1 base and J dropped 1; count of bases not matched to a gene: 4. Germline assignment: CDR1 SGHNT and CDR2 YENEEA. The CDR3 region has the DNA TGTGCCAGCAGCTTAGGACTAGCGGGCGGATCCTACAATGAGCAGTTCTTC. Its protein is CASSLGLAGGSYNEQFF.

The CDR3 spells CASSPSGGGYTF. The CDR3 coding sequence is TGTGCCAGCAGTCCGTCAGGGGGCGGCTACACCTTC. The chain joins TRBV27 to TRBJ1-2, with TRBD1 identical over 8 bases. The CDR3 has 12 amino acids. Per the germline V gene, CDR1 is MNHEY and CDR2 is SMNVEV (reference sequence). V shed 5 bases and J 8 bases; nucleotides not matched to a gene: 4.

This sequence joins TRBV4-3 and TRBJ1-1, with D uncertain. The CDR3 has 17 amino acids. V shed 0 bases and J shed 3 bases, with 17 bases lying between them. CDR1 LGHNA and CDR2 YSLEER come from the germline V gene. CDR3 loop: CASSQEFFGVEDTEAFF. The CDR3 DNA follows: TGCGCCAGCAGCCAAGAGTTTTTCGGGGTGGAGGACACTGAAGCTTTCTTT.